The 26 T cell receptor beta chains listed next were all sequenced from one sample in a study of CXCR3-negative and CXCR3-positive naive CD8 T cells. General observations from the study: Researchers report that CXCR3-positive naive cells carry more hydrophobic TRB CDR3s than CXCR3-negative naive cells.

The method, 5' RACE with UMI labels, was used to prepare the TRB cDNA libraries. TCRdb reprocessed the 5' RACE reads and reports one entry per CDR3 protein, with no DNA. Its listing shows thousands of distinct CDR3 sequences. Their recognized antigens are unknown. What was sequenced was naive CXCR3+ CD8+ T cells from blood. Subset of the sample: CD45RO-CCR7+CD27+CD95- naive CD8+ T cells expressing CXCR3 (TNR3+). These receptors all stem from a human donor in good health. Some clones in this sample may be carry-over from other donors' samples.

The J gene is TRBJ2-7, the V gene TRBV6-6; the D call of TRBD1 rests on TCRdb alone, since no DNA is present to check it. This CDR3 is 16 amino acids long. Per germline, CDR1 MNHNY and CDR2 SVGAGI (reference sequence). The CDR3 protein is CASSYDKTGGLNEQYF.

This clonotype is called medium-sized based on its frequency. The chain has TRBV28 and TRBJ2-7; TCRdb's assignment of TRBD2 cannot be checked, as there is no DNA. The CDR3 totals 12 residues. CDR1 is MDHEN, CDR2 SYDVKM, per germline. The CDR3 loop reads CATLSGSYEQYF.

The rearrangement uses TRBV6-2 or TRBV6-3 and TRBJ1-1; without DNA, the TCRdb call of TRBD1 cannot be checked. From germline, CDR1 is MNHEY and CDR2 SVGEGT. This CDR3 is 14 amino acids long. This chain's CDR3 is CASSAGGANTEAFF.

The chain is built from TRBV7-9 and TRBJ1-5. The CDR3 consists of 12 residues. CDR1 and CDR2 (germline): SEHNR, FQNEAQ (reference sequence). The CDR3 is CASSPLLQPQHF.

V is TRBV13 and J is TRBJ2-7; absent DNA, TCRdb's TRBD1 call cannot be checked. The germline V gene has CDR1 PRHDT and CDR2 FYEKMQ (reference sequence). The length of the CDR3 is 15 residues. CDR3 residues: CASSFHGTGTYEQYF.

This clonotype is deemed medium-sized by its frequency. The rearrangement joins TRBV29-1 to TRBJ2-7; TCRdb names TRBD1, which stays unverified in the absence of DNA. This CDR3 is built from 14 residues. The germline CDR1 and CDR2 sequences are SQVTM and ANQGSEA. CDR3 protein: CSVPHRGGLPEQYF.

The genes are TRBV7-9 and TRBJ2-7. This CDR3 comprises 15 residues. Germline CDR1 and CDR2: SEHNR and FQNEAQ (reference sequence). The CDR3 here is CASSTSGRGTYEQYF.

The chain employs TRBV25-1 and TRBJ1-1; TCRdb returns TRBD1, unconfirmable since there is no DNA. The CDR3 contains 14 residues. CDR1 is MGHDK, CDR2 SYGVNS, per germline. The CDR3 protein is CASSGQGRDTEAFF. Drawing the rest from reference TRBV25-1 and TRBJ1-1, the complete variable domain is EADIYQTPRYLVIGTGKKITLECSQTMGHDKMYWYQQDPGMELHLIHYSYGVNSTEKGDLSSESTVSRIRTEHFPLTLESARPSHTSQYLCASSGQGRDTEAFFGQGTRLTVV.

The CDR3 reads CASSFVTGQETQYF. V is TRBV5-1 and J is TRBJ2-5; TCRdb's D call of TRBD2 is untestable without DNA. From germline, CDR1 is SGHRS and CDR2 YFSETQ. This CDR3 comprises 14 residues.

Its frequency marks this clonotype as medium-sized. The genes are TRBV20-1 and TRBJ1-1. Germline CDR1 and CDR2: DFQATT and SNEGSKA (reference sequence). This CDR3 has 13 residues. The CDR3 sequence is CSAIGAMNTEAFF.

The V call is TRBV7-2, the J call TRBJ2-5; lacking DNA, the TRBD2 call made by TCRdb goes unchecked. The CDR3 is 19 residues long. Germline V CDR1 and CDR2: SGHTA, FQGNSA. The CDR3 is CASSRGLAGGRGAQETQYF.

The genes are TRBV29-1 and TRBJ2-1. CDR3 length: 13 residues. The germline V gene has CDR1 SQVTM and CDR2 ANQGSEA. CDR3 protein: CSATRSSYNEQFF.

The chain uses TRBV24-1 and TRBJ2-5; TCRdb's D call, TRBD2, is unchecked because there is no DNA. Germline V gene data show CDR1 as KGHDR and CDR2 as SFDVKD. The CDR3 extends over 18 amino acids. The CDR3 loop is CATSETRDSPKSQETQYF.

This chain connects TRBV5-6 to TRBJ2-7; TCRdb picks TRBD1, but there is no DNA to check that call. CDR3 size: 15 residues. The germline V gene encodes CDR1 SGHDT and CDR2 YYEEEE. The CDR3 loop is CASSLVTGGGYEQYF. The whole variable domain, remainder taken from reference TRBV5-6 and TRBJ2-7, is DAGVTQSPTHLIKTRGQQVTLRCSPKSGHDTVSWYQQALGQGPQFIFQYYEEEERQRGNFPDRFSGHQFPNYSSELNVNALLLGDSALYLCASSLVTGGGYEQYFGPGTRLTVT.

This sequence joins TRBV7-2 and TRBJ1-1. Germline values: CDR1 SGHTA, CDR2 FQGNSA. There are 13 residues in the CDR3. CDR3 region: CASSSDLTTEAFF.

V is TRBV29-1 and J is TRBJ2-1; the TCRdb D gene call, TRBD2, has no DNA to confirm it. Germline CDR1 SQVTM, CDR2 ANQGSEA. The CDR3 extends over 16 amino acids. This CDR3 is CSVLPRDLSSYNEQFF.

The chain is built from TRBV4-3 and TRBJ2-1; there is no DNA to check the TCRdb D call of TRBD2. Germline V lookup: CDR1 LGHNA, CDR2 YSLEER. This CDR3 has 15 amino acids. The CDR3 loop is CASSRTSGGYNEQFF.

This clonotype registers medium-sized by frequency. This chain connects TRBV20-1 to TRBJ2-7; TCRdb's assignment of TRBD1 cannot be checked, as there is no DNA. The CDR3 runs to 15 residues. Germline V gene sequence: CDR1 DFQATT, CDR2 SNEGSKA (reference sequence). The CDR3 sequence: CSARGETVFGYEQYF.

This chain connects TRBV18 to TRBJ1-1; no DNA is available, so the TRBD1 call from TCRdb remains unchecked. The CDR3 runs to 16 residues. Germline V gives CDR1 KGHSH, CDR2 LQKENI. The CDR3: CASSPVDREVGTEAFF.

CDR3 sequence reads: CASSPPGTGPDTQYF. This chain connects TRBV18 to TRBJ2-3; the TCRdb call, TRBD1, lacks DNA for checking. The CDR3 loop spans 15 amino acids. Germline V lookup: CDR1 KGHSH, CDR2 LQKENI.

In terms of frequency, this clonotype is medium-sized. The chain couples TRBV5-5 to TRBJ2-2; TCRdb reports TRBD2, a call that lacks DNA to check it against. This CDR3 region has 15 residues. Germline CDR1 and CDR2: SGHKS and YYEKEE (reference sequence). CDR3 sequence reads: CASSLWRGNTGELFF.

The chain carries TRBV29-1 and TRBJ2-7; the D call from TCRdb, TRBD1, cannot be confirmed without DNA. Germline CDR1 reads SQVTM; CDR2 reads ANQGSEA. CDR3 length: 13 amino acids. This CDR3 is CSGRTGGEYEQYF.

By frequency, this clonotype registers medium-sized. The chain recombines TRBV3-1 with TRBJ1-1. This CDR3 spans 15 amino acids. Germline lookup yields CDR1 LGHDT and CDR2 YNNKEL (reference sequence). The CDR3 protein is CASSPESAGNTEAFF.

V gene TRBV20-1 combines with J gene TRBJ2-5; checking the TCRdb D call of TRBD2 is not possible without DNA. Germline V gene data show CDR1 as DFQATT and CDR2 as SNEGSKA (reference sequence). The CDR3 is 13 residues long. CDR3 amino acids: CSALRTRKETQYF.

The chain combines TRBV29-1 with TRBJ2-5; TCRdb selects TRBD1, and the lack of DNA leaves this call unchecked. Germline V lookup: CDR1 SQVTM, CDR2 ANQGSEA. The CDR3 is 13 residues long. CDR3 amino acids: CSVEPRESETQYF.

This clonotype is medium-sized by frequency. This chain joins TRBV11-1 and TRBJ2-7; the TRBD2 assignment by TCRdb is unverifiable without DNA. The CDR3 is 15 amino acids. Germline CDR1 reads SGHAT; CDR2 reads FQDESV (reference sequence). CDR3 region: CASSFWDGTSYEQYF.